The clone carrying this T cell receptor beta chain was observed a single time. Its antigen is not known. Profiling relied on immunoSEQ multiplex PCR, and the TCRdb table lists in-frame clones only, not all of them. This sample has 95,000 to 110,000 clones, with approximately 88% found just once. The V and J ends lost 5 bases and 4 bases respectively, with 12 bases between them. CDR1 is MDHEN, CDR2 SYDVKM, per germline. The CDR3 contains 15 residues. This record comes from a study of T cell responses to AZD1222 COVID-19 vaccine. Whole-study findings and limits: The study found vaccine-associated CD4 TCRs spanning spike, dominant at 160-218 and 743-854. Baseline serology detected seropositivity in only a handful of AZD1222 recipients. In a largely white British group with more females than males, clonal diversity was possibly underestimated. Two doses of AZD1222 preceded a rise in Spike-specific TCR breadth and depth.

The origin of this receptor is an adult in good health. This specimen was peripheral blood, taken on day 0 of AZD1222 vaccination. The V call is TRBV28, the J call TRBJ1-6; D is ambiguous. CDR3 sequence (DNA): TGTGCCAGCAGTGTAGTCGAAATGTATAATTCACCCCTCCACTTT. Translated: CASSVVEMYNSPLHF. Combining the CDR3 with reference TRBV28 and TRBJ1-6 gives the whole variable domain DVKVTQSSRYLVKRTGEKVFLECVQDMDHENMFWYRQDPGLGLRLIYFSYDVKMKEKGDIPEGYSVSREKKERFSLILESASTNQTSMYLCASSVVEMYNSPLHFGNGTRLTVT.